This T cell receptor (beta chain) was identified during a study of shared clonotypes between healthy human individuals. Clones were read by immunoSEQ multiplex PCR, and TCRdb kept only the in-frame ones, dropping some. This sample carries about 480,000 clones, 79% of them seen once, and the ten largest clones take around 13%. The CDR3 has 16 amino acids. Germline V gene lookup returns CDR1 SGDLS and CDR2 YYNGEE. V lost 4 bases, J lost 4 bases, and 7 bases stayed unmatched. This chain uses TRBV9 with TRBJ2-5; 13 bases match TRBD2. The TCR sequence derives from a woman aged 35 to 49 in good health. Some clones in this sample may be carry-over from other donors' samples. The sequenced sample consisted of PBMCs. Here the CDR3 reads CASSPRGTSGIETQYF. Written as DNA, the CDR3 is TGTGCCAGCAGCCCGCGGGGGACTAGCGGGATAGAGACCCAGTACTTC. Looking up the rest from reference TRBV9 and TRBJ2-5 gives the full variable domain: DSGVTQTPKHLITATGQRVTLRCSPRSGDLSVYWYQQSLDQGLQFLIQYYNGEERAKGNILERFSAQQFPDLHSELNLSSLELGDSALYFCASSPRGTSGIETQYFGPGTRLLVL.